The 6 T cell receptor beta chains given below trace back to one sample, sequenced in a study of blood T cells in healthy people across ages. Alongside a J-beta primer mix, a sample-barcoded 5' primer served in a second PCR lasting roughly 7 to 12 cycles. Via MiXCR, TCRdb re-called the 5' RACE reads, giving one row per CDR3 protein. The sample carries some 550,000 distinct CDR3 sequences, roughly 48% recorded once. Sample: blood. The source is a man aged 80 or over in good health.

The rearrangement joins TRBV20-1 to TRBJ2-3; tentative D call: TRBD2 (5 bases). Trimming cost V 0 bases and J 4 bases, with 17 bases left between them. Germline CDR1 is DFQATT and CDR2 is SNEGSKA (reference sequence). The CDR3 runs to 16 residues. The CDR3 reads CSARDGGPKFADTQYF. CDR3 nucleotide sequence: TGCAGTGCTAGAGATGGAGGACCTAAGTTTGCAGATACGCAGTATTTT.

This clonotype was seen once. The chain is built from TRBV7-2 and TRBJ2-7, with TRBD2 as a possible D gene (6 bases). CDR3 length equals 15 residues. Germline V CDR1 and CDR2: SGHTA, FQGNSA. With 8 bases removed from V and 7 bases from J, the gap between germline ends came to 24 bases. As DNA, the CDR3 is TGTGCCAGCGGGGCTAGCGTCGATGGCTACAATGAGCAGTACTTC. This gives the protein CASGASVDGYNEQYF. Combining the CDR3 with reference TRBV7-2 and TRBJ2-7 gives the whole variable domain GAGVSQSPSNKVTEKGKDVELRCDPISGHTALYWYRQSLGQGLEFLIYFQGNSAPDKSGLPSDRFSAERTGGSVSTLTIQRTQQEDSAVYLCASGASVDGYNEQYFGPGTRLTVT.

This sequence joins TRBV29-1 and TRBJ2-1; 10 positions match TRBD2. The V gene's germline CDR1 is SQVTM and CDR2 ANQGSEA. The trim removed 8 bases at V and 3 bases at J, leaving 4 bases unmatched. CDR3 size: 13 residues. The chain's CDR3 is CSFLAGDYNEQFF. CDR3 nucleotides: TGCAGCTTCCTAGCGGGAGACTACAATGAGCAGTTCTTC.

This clonotype was picked up one time. The gene calls are TRBV6-6 and TRBJ2-5; 7 nucleotides agree with TRBD1. Losses at the gene ends were 0 bases for V and 11 bases for J; bases not matched to a gene: 12. This CDR3 region has 15 residues. Germline V gene lookup returns CDR1 MNHNY and CDR2 SVGAGI (reference sequence). The CDR3 nucleotides are TGTGCCAGCAGTTACTCGGCAGGGGGTGACAATGAGCAGTACTTC. Protein product: CASSYSAGGDNEQYF.

This chain links TRBV7-2 with TRBJ1-1, with D maybe TRBD1 (6 bases). Germline-derived CDR1 and CDR2 are SGHTA and FQGNSA. V was trimmed by 5 bases and J by 6 bases, leaving 19 bases between them. The CDR3 length is 15 residues. CDR3 region: CASSPETGLDAEAFF. As DNA, the CDR3 is TGTGCCAGCAGCCCCGAGACAGGACTGGACGCTGAAGCTTTCTTT.

This clonotype has just a few counts. The V and J genes are TRBV28 and TRBJ1-2; D call uncertain. The CDR3 runs 12 residues. Trimming stripped 5 bases from V and 4 bases from J, with 8 bases between. Germline V gene data show CDR1 as MDHEN and CDR2 as SYDVKM. The chain's CDR3 is CASSTLPYGYTF. The CDR3 region has the DNA TGTGCCAGCAGTACGTTACCCTATGGCTACACCTTC.